This T cell receptor (beta chain) was captured in a study of response to subunit inactivated influenza vaccine. This clonotype was detected ten times or more. One entry per CDR3 protein, called by TCRdb with MiXCR from the RT-PCR reads. This sample yields 540,000 or so distinct CDR3 sequences, of which over 10% are seen a single time; around 13% belongs to the top ten. V was pared by 1 base and J by 2 bases, with 10 bases between. The CDR3 runs to 14 residues. CDR1 and CDR2 (germline): SGHKS, YYEKEE (reference sequence). Here the sequenced sample was PBMCs from blood, taken about 6 weeks after vaccination. The receptor comes from a man aged 50 to 60 who received an inactivated influenza vaccine. The chain recombines TRBV5-5 with TRBJ2-7; TRBD2 might be the D (5 bases). CDR3 coding DNA: TGTGCCAGCAGCTTGTCGGACGGGACCTACGAGCAGTACTTC. It encodes CASSLSDGTYEQYF. The full variable domain, rest sourced from reference TRBV5-5 and TRBJ2-7, is DAGVTQSPTHLIKTRGQQVTLRCSPISGHKSVSWYQQVLGQGPQFIFQYYEKEERGRGNFPDRFSARQFPNYSSELNVNALLLGDSALYLCASSLSDGTYEQYFGPGTRLTVT.